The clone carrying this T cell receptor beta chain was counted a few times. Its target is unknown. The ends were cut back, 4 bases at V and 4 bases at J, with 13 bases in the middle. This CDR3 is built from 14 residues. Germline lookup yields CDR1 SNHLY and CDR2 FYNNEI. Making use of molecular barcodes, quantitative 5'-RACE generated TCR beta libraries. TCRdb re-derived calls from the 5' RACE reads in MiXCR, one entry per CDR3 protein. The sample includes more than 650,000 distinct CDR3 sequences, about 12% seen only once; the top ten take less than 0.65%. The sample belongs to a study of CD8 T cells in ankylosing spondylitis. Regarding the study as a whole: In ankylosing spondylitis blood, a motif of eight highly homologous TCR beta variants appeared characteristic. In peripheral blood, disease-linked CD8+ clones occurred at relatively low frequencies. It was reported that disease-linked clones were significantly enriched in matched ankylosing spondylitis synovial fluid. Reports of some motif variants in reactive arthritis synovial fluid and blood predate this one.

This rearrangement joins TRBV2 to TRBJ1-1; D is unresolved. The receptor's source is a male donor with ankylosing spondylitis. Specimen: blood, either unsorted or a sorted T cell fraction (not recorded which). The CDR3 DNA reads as TGTGCCAGCAGTGGACGGGCGAGTAGCACTGAAGCTTTCTTT. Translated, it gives CASSGRASSTEAFF.